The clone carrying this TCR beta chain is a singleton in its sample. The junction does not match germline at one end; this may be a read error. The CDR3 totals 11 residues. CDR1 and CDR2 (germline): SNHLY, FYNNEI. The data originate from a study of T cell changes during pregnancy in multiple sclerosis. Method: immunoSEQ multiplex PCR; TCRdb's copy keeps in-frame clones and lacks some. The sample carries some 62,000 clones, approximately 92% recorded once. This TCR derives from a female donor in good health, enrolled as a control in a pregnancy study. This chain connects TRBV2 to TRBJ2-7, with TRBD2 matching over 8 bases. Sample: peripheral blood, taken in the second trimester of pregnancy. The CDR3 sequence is CASSLTSGASF. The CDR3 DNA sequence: TGTGCCAGCAGTTTAACTAGCGGCGCTAGCTTC.